Detailed here is one T cell receptor (beta chain). This table comes from immunoSEQ multiplex PCR, and its TCRdb copy is limited to in-frame clones, with some not included. This table has fewer than 250,000 clones, approximately 80% appearing once. This record belongs to a study of blood T cell repertoires in COVID-19. After removal of 0 bases from V and 10 bases from J, the junction contained 9 bases not matched to a gene. The CDR3 contains 16 residues. Germline V gene lookup returns CDR1 MGHRA and CDR2 YSYEKL. Participant ages covered roughly 18 to 89 years across about 22 US areas. The sequence derives from a woman in her thirties or forties with acute COVID-19. Sequencing was performed on PBMCs or T cells enriched from blood (not recorded which). The rearrangement joins TRBV4-1 to TRBJ1-6, with 7 bases fitting TRBD1. CDR3 amino acids: CASSQEMTGLYSPLHF. The DNA for the CDR3 is TGCGCCAGCAGCCAAGAGATGACAGGGCTATACTCACCCCTCCACTTT.